These 27 T cell receptor beta chains came from one sample sequenced in a study of siplizumab effects on memory and regulatory T cells. Using immunoSEQ multiplex PCR, the repertoire was profiled, and TCRdb retains in-frame clones only, with some absent. The table has more than 85,000 clones, about 94% seen once. Sequencing was carried out using CD4+ T cells sorted from blood. The source is a human donor in good health.

This chain uses TRBV6-5 with TRBJ2-7; possible D gene TRBD2, 5 bases. CDR1 and CDR2 (germline): MNHEY, SVGAGI. This CDR3 region has 12 residues. The ends were cut back, 7 bases at V and 3 bases at J, with 10 bases in the middle. In nucleotides, the CDR3 is TGTGCCAGCACCTTAGAGGGCTACGAGCAGTACTTC. As protein: CASTLEGYEQYF.

The chain has TRBV18 and TRBJ2-7; TRBD1 matches 8 bases. The CDR3 covers 15 residues. Germline V gene data show CDR1 as KGHSH and CDR2 as LQKENI. The V and J ends lost 3 bases and 3 bases, in that order; junction bases with no gene match: 7. The CDR3 region has the DNA TGTGCCAGCTCACCGGCCGGGACAGGCTACTACGAGCAGTACTTC. It codes for CASSPAGTGYYEQYF.

This clone appeared once. The CDR3 DNA reads as TGTGCCAGCAGTTACTCACAGGCGACGATTTACGAGCAGTACTTC. It codes for CASSYSQATIYEQYF. The chain links TRBV27 to TRBJ2-7; a weak D match, TRBD1 (5 bases). Trimming took 4 bases from V and 4 from J, leaving 17 bases between them. The CDR3 is made up of 15 amino acids. CDR1 is MNHEY, CDR2 SMNVEV, per germline (reference sequence).

CDR3 bases: TGCAGCTCGATCGGGGGTAGGGTTAATCAACAGGCTTTCTTT. Amino acid sequence: CSSIGGRVNQQAFF. The rearrangement uses TRBV29-1 and TRBJ1-1, with D tentatively TRBD1 (5 bases). V was trimmed by 8 bases and J by 11 bases, leaving 27 bases between them. This CDR3 region has 14 residues. Germline CDR1 is SQVTM and CDR2 is ANQGSEA.

This clone was counted once. CDR3 nucleotide sequence: TGTGCCACCAGCCGAAGGAACGAGCAGTACTTC. This sequence encodes CATSRRNEQYF. The rearrangement uses TRBV15 and TRBJ2-7, with D uncertain. This CDR3 is built from 11 residues. V was clipped by 5 bases and J by 5 bases, with 7 bases between them. CDR1 LNHNV and CDR2 YYDKDF come from the germline V gene (reference sequence). The variable domain in full, with the rest retrieved from reference TRBV15 and TRBJ2-7, is DAMVIQNPRYQVTQFGKPVTLSCSQTLNHNVMYWYQQKSSQAPKLLFHYYDKDFNNEADTPDNFQSRRPNTSFCFLDIRSPGLGDTAMYLCATSRRNEQYFGPGTRLTVT.

This clone was seen a single time. This sequence joins TRBV11-2 and TRBJ1-4; D gene unclear. This CDR3 has 12 amino acids. Per germline, CDR1 SGHAT and CDR2 FQNNGV. Trimming left V 0 bases short and J 12 bases short, with 8 bases between. CDR3 sequence (DNA): TGTGCCAGCAGCTTAGATCCCGGAGAACTGTTTTTT. It codes for CASSLDPGELFF.

The J gene is TRBJ1-4, the V gene TRBV27, with 7 bases lining up with TRBD1. The CDR3 contains 17 residues. CDR1 and CDR2 (germline): MNHEY, SMNVEV (reference sequence). V lost 3 bases, J lost 5 bases, and 12 bases stayed unmatched. The CDR3: CASSFYSGGQINEKLFF. DNA of the CDR3: TGTGCCAGCAGTTTCTATTCGGGGGGACAGATAAATGAAAAACTGTTTTTT.

The rearrangement links TRBV30 to TRBJ2-7, with TRBD2 matching 8 bases. The CDR3 is made up of 13 amino acids. J lost 7 bases, V lost 8 bases, and 13 bases had no gene match. The germline V gene has CDR1 GTSNPN and CDR2 SVGIG (reference sequence). This CDR3 is CAGGVSGSREQYF. The CDR3 coding sequence is TGTGCCGGGGGAGTCAGCGGGAGTCGAGAGCAGTACTTC.

J is TRBJ2-1 and V is TRBV28; TRBD2 is a possible D gene (6 bases). This CDR3 spans 16 amino acids. The V gene's germline CDR1 is MDHEN and CDR2 SYDVKM. V gave up 4 bases and J gave up 1 base, with 14 bases separating them. The CDR3, as DNA: TGTGCCAGCAGTTCCCCCAATAGCGGTTCCTACAATGAGCAGTTCTTC. Translation gives CASSSPNSGSYNEQFF.

CDR3 coding DNA: TGCGCCAGCAGCCCGGAGGGGGGTTTAATCGCTTTCTTT. This encodes CASSPEGGLIAFF. The chain is built from TRBV5-1 and TRBJ1-1, with D possibly matching TRBD1 (6 bases). V lost 4 bases and J 11 bases, leaving 18 bases between the germline ends. Germline CDR1 reads SGHRS; CDR2 reads YFSETQ. This CDR3 spans 13 amino acids.

This sequence joins TRBV5-5 and TRBJ2-7; possible D gene TRBD1, 6 bases. The CDR3 contains 13 residues. Germline V gene lookup returns CDR1 SGHKS and CDR2 YYEKEE (reference sequence). V was trimmed by 3 bases and J by 5 bases, leaving 12 bases between them. CDR3 residues: CASSSTGFNEQYF. The CDR3 DNA follows: TGTGCCAGCAGCTCAACAGGGTTCAACGAGCAGTACTTC. The full variable domain, rest sourced from reference TRBV5-5 and TRBJ2-7, is DAGVTQSPTHLIKTRGQQVTLRCSPISGHKSVSWYQQVLGQGPQFIFQYYEKEERGRGNFPDRFSARQFPNYSSELNVNALLLGDSALYLCASSSTGFNEQYFGPGTRLTVT.

The genes are TRBV5-6 and TRBJ1-2, with D unclear. Trimming took 0 bases from V and 4 from J, leaving 4 bases between them. The CDR3 is made up of 12 amino acids. Per germline, CDR1 SGHDT and CDR2 YYEEEE. The CDR3 is CASSLGTYGYTF. The CDR3 DNA is TGTGCCAGCAGCTTGGGGACCTATGGCTACACCTTC. The full variable domain, in which reference TRBV5-6 and TRBJ1-2 provide the parts outside the CDR3, is DAGVTQSPTHLIKTRGQQVTLRCSPKSGHDTVSWYQQALGQGPQFIFQYYEEEERQRGNFPDRFSGHQFPNYSSELNVNALLLGDSALYLCASSLGTYGYTFGSGTRLTVV.

The chain is built from TRBV30 and TRBJ1-4; no definite D call. Germline V lookup: CDR1 GTSNPN, CDR2 SVGIG (reference sequence). V lost 0 bases and J 5 bases, leaving 13 bases between the germline ends. This CDR3 region has 15 residues. CDR3 nucleotides: TGTGCCTGGAGTGTAGACGGCCGGTTGAATGAAAAACTGTTTTTT. Amino acid sequence: CAWSVDGRLNEKLFF. Variable domain in full (rest from reference TRBV30 and TRBJ1-4): SQTIHQWPATLVQPVGSPLSLECTVEGTSNPNLYWYRQAAGRGLQLLFYSVGIGQISSEVPQNLSASRPQDRQFILSSKKLLLSDSGFYLCAWSVDGRLNEKLFFGSGTQLSVL.

Here the CDR3 reads CASSLIQQGAEQYF. CDR3 coding DNA: TGTGCCAGCAGCTTAATCCAACAGGGGGCCGAGCAGTACTTC. This chain links TRBV7-2 with TRBJ2-7, with 9 bases matching TRBD1. Germline trimming cut 2 bases from V and 6 bases from J; bases unmatched to any gene: 5. Germline CDR1 reads SGHTA; CDR2 reads FQGNSA. The CDR3 runs 14 residues.

This chain links TRBV27 with TRBJ2-2, with 9 positions matching TRBD1. The V and J ends lost 1 base and 6 bases, in that order; junction bases with no gene match: 9. Germline values: CDR1 MNHEY, CDR2 SMNVEV (reference sequence). The CDR3 is 17 amino acids. The CDR3 nucleotides are TGTGCCAGCAGTTTATTAGGGGGACAGGGTGAATCCGGGGAGCTGTTTTTT. Its translation is CASSLLGGQGESGELFF.

This chain uses TRBV21-1 with TRBJ1-5. TRBV21-1 is assigned pseudogene status. The length of the CDR3 is 15 residues. CDR3 in DNA: TGTGCCAGCAGCAAAGTGGTAAAGGTTTTGCGTCCCCAGCATTTT. This sequence encodes CASSKVVKVLRPQHF.

J is TRBJ2-2 and V is TRBV28; 9 bases fit TRBD2. V dropped 7 bases and J dropped 4; count of bases not matched to a gene: 4. This CDR3 is built from 14 residues. Germline V lookup: CDR1 MDHEN, CDR2 SYDVKM. The CDR3 region is CASKGSGGTGELFF. The CDR3 DNA sequence: TGTGCCAGCAAGGGTAGCGGGGGCACCGGGGAGCTGTTTTTT. Looking up the rest from reference TRBV28 and TRBJ2-2 gives the full variable domain: DVKVTQSSRYLVKRTGEKVFLECVQDMDHENMFWYRQDPGLGLRLIYFSYDVKMKEKGDIPEGYSVSREKKERFSLILESASTNQTSMYLCASKGSGGTGELFFGEGSRLTVL.

This chain joins TRBV19 and TRBJ2-4, with TRBD2 matching over 15 bases. Unmatched junction bases numbered 1, after V lost 0 bases and J lost 7 bases. Germline V gene lookup returns CDR1 LNHDA and CDR2 SQIVND (reference sequence). The CDR3 extends over 16 amino acids. CDR3 in DNA: TGTGCCAGTAGTATAGAGGGGACTAGCGGGAGGAACATTCAGTACTTC. Translating gives CASSIEGTSGRNIQYF. The variable domain in full, with the rest retrieved from reference TRBV19 and TRBJ2-4, is DGGITQSPKYLFRKEGQNVTLSCEQNLNHDAMYWYRQDPGQGLRLIYYSQIVNDFQKGDIAEGYSVSREKKESFPLTVTSAQKNPTAFYLCASSIEGTSGRNIQYFGAGTRLSVL.

J is TRBJ1-5 and V is TRBV7-9, with D possibly being TRBD1 (5 bases). V lost 1 base, J lost 1 base, and 11 bases lay in between. The CDR3 contains 16 residues. Germline V gives CDR1 SEHNR, CDR2 FQNEAQ (reference sequence). The CDR3 region has the DNA TGTGCCAGCAGCTTAGTAGTGGGGGTGAGCAATCAGCCCCAGCATTTT. Encoded protein: CASSLVVGVSNQPQHF. The full variable domain, completed using reference TRBV7-9 and TRBJ1-5, is DTGVSQNPRHKITKRGQNVTFRCDPISEHNRLYWYRQTLGQGPEFLTYFQNEAQLEKSRLLSDRFSAERPKGSFSTLEIQRTEQGDSAMYLCASSLVVGVSNQPQHFGDGTRLSIL.

The J gene is TRBJ2-2, the V gene TRBV30, with D possibly being TRBD1 (7 bases). The CDR3 has 12 residues. Germline lookup yields CDR1 GTSNPN and CDR2 SVGIG (reference sequence). The CDR3 here is CAGGGYTGELFF. The CDR3 DNA reads TGTGCTGGAGGGGGCTACACCGGGGAGCTGTTTTTT.

The gene calls are TRBV10-3 and TRBJ2-7, with D maybe TRBD2 (6 bases). The CDR3 sequence is 12 residues long. Germline CDR1 ENHRY, CDR2 SYGVKD. Trimming stripped 6 bases from V and 5 bases from J, with 11 bases between. DNA for the CDR3: TGTGCCATCAGGGAGGGGTTTCACGAGCAGTACTTC. Its protein is CAIREGFHEQYF.

CDR3 in amino acids: CASSPKDRGEQYF. DNA of the CDR3: TGTGCCAGCTCACCAAAGGACAGGGGCGAGCAGTACTTC. This chain joins TRBV18 and TRBJ2-7; 9 nucleotides align to TRBD1. The CDR3 consists of 13 residues. V lost 2 bases, J lost 6 bases, and 2 bases stayed unmatched. Germline CDR1 reads KGHSH; CDR2 reads LQKENI.

In its sample, this clone was seen a few times. The chain links TRBV30 to TRBJ2-7; D perhaps matches TRBD2 (7 bases). With 4 bases removed from V and 3 bases from J, the gap between germline ends came to 10 bases. This CDR3 region has 12 residues. Germline V gene lookup returns CDR1 GTSNPN and CDR2 SVGIG (reference sequence). The CDR3 protein is CAWKRGGYEQYF. The CDR3 DNA is TGTGCCTGGAAAAGGGGGGGCTACGAGCAGTACTTC.

The chain couples TRBV5-1 to TRBJ1-4; no clear D. The CDR3 runs to 15 residues. V shed 1 base and J shed 0 bases, with 7 bases lying between them. Germline loops: CDR1 SGHRS, CDR2 YFSETQ. CDR3 nucleotides: TGCGCCAGCAGCTTGAACACCGCAACTAATGAAAAACTGTTTTTT. Encoded protein: CASSLNTATNEKLFF.

This clone was counted a single time. V is TRBV6-5 and J is TRBJ2-1; D remains unclear. V was pared by 7 bases and J by 0 bases, with 13 bases between. CDR3 length: 15 amino acids. Germline assignment: CDR1 MNHEY and CDR2 SVGAGI. Here the CDR3 DNA reads TGTGCCAGCATGAAGGACCCTAGCTCCTACAATGAGCAGTTCTTC. Translation gives CASMKDPSSYNEQFF.

The chain couples TRBV20-1 to TRBJ2-1; D assignment may be TRBD1 or TRBD2 (5 bases each). This CDR3 contains 11 residues. The V end was cut by 8 bases, the J end by 9 bases, with 14 bases between. Germline V CDR1 and CDR2: DFQATT, SNEGSKA (reference sequence). The CDR3 DNA reads TGCAGTTTCCCGAGGGGCGCTGAGCAGTTCTTC. Its protein is CSFPRGAEQFF.

This clone was seen only once. The V gene is TRBV28, the J gene TRBJ1-2; no definite D call. This CDR3 spans 13 amino acids. CDR1 is MDHEN and CDR2 is SYDVKM in the germline V gene. Trimming took 2 bases from V and 4 from J, leaving 8 bases between them. CDR3 residues: CASSLNGLYGYTF. CDR3 bases: TGTGCCAGCAGTTTAAACGGGCTCTATGGCTACACCTTC.